One T cell receptor (beta chain) is described in this entry. Here immunoSEQ multiplex PCR was the method, and the copy in TCRdb shows in-frame clones only, minus some. Altogether around 62,000 clones are present, roughly 95% being singletons, with the ten largest covering roughly 1.5%. The CDR3 is 15 residues long. The J segment lost 7 bases and the V segment lost 1 base, leaving 8 bases of the junction unmatched. The V gene's germline CDR1 is SGHNT and CDR2 YENEEA. The sample is drawn from a study of preoperative IRX-2 immunotherapy in early breast cancer. As for treatment: preoperative locoregional IRX-2 cytokine immunotherapy. Patients received preoperative, locoregional IRX-2 cytokine immunotherapy in a phase Ib study.

This specimen was collected from a patient treated with IRX-2 immunotherapy. The sequence came from a human donor with breast cancer. J is TRBJ2-5 and V is TRBV11-3; 8 bases match TRBD2. Written as DNA, the CDR3 is TGTGCCAGCAGCTTAGGAGCGGGGGTTGAAGTGACCCAGTACTTC. Its translation: CASSLGAGVEVTQYF.